These 27 T cell receptor beta chains were all obtained from the same sample, sequenced in a study of T cells after posttransplantation cyclophosphamide. TCRdb keeps only in-frame clones here, not all; method: immunoSEQ multiplex PCR. The data contain under 15,000 clones, about 85% of them singletons. The sequencing input was memory CD4+ T cells sorted from PBMCs. These receptors all come from a man in his fifties in good health, CMV-negative, and a related stem cell transplant donor.

This clone was seen more than once but under ten times. This chain joins TRBV5-4 and TRBJ2-3; TRBD2 matches at 7 bases. This CDR3 spans 15 amino acids. J lost 2 bases, V lost 2 bases, and 5 bases had no gene match. Germline-derived CDR1 and CDR2 are SGHNT and YYREEE (reference sequence). The CDR3 region has the DNA TGTGCCAGCAGCTTTCCTAGCGGACCCACAGATACGCAGTATTTT. Its translation is CASSFPSGPTDTQYF.

The V call is TRBV2, the J call TRBJ1-5; a weak D match, TRBD1 (6 bases). The CDR3 is 15 residues long. Germline CDR1 reads SNHLY; CDR2 reads FYNNEI. Trimming shortened V by 5 bases and J by 7 bases, and 18 bases separated the two germline ends. As DNA, the CDR3 is TGTGCCAGCAGTAAGGGGGGGCGCGGGCTCCAGCCCCAGCATTTT. Residues: CASSKGGRGLQPQHF.

The chain couples TRBV18 to TRBJ1-3, with D unresolved. Trimming left V 0 bases short and J 3 bases short, with 12 bases between. The germline gives CDR1 KGHSH, CDR2 LQKENI. This CDR3 is 16 amino acids long. DNA of the CDR3: TGTGCCAGCTCACCACCGAGACTTCCGGATGGAAACACCATATATTTT. It is translated as CASSPPRLPDGNTIYF.

The chain recombines TRBV5-1 with TRBJ2-1, with D uncertain. Trimming removed 4 bases at V and 1 base at J, with 9 bases between. Germline assignment: CDR1 SGHRS and CDR2 YFSETQ. The CDR3 runs 14 residues. The CDR3 is CASSQLESYNEQFF. CDR3 DNA: TGCGCCAGCAGCCAGCTAGAGTCCTACAATGAGCAGTTCTTC.

This clone was seen only once. This rearrangement joins TRBV19 to TRBJ1-5; D remains unclear. The CDR3 loop spans 14 amino acids. V was clipped by 3 bases and J by 0 bases, with 6 bases between them. Per the germline V gene, CDR1 is LNHDA and CDR2 is SQIVND (reference sequence). In nucleotides, the CDR3 is TGTGCCAGTAGTATTTTAAATAGCAATCAGCCCCAGCATTTT. Encoded protein: CASSILNSNQPQHF. Drawing the rest from reference TRBV19 and TRBJ1-5, the complete variable domain is DGGITQSPKYLFRKEGQNVTLSCEQNLNHDAMYWYRQDPGQGLRLIYYSQIVNDFQKGDIAEGYSVSREKKESFPLTVTSAQKNPTAFYLCASSILNSNQPQHFGDGTRLSIL.

Concerning this clone itself: The identical CDR3 is also encoded by other nucleotide sequences in the sample. The rearrangement joins TRBV5-1 to TRBJ2-5; perhaps TRBD2 as D (6 bases). The V gene's germline CDR1 is SGHRS and CDR2 YFSETQ. V lost 1 base, J lost 4 bases, and 11 bases lay in between. This CDR3 has 14 amino acids. The CDR3 sequence is CASSLTGVGETQYF. For the CDR3, the DNA is TGCGCCAGCAGCTTGACGGGAGTGGGAGAGACCCAGTACTTC.

J is TRBJ2-5 and V is TRBV5-1, with TRBD1 identical over 7 bases. Germline CDR1 and CDR2: SGHRS and YFSETQ. The CDR3 loop spans 12 amino acids. Unmatched junction bases numbered 0, after V lost 2 bases and J lost 5 bases. CDR3 sequence reads: CASSFRGETQYF. The CDR3 nucleotides read TGCGCCAGCAGCTTCAGGGGGGAGACCCAGTACTTC.

V usage is TRBV6-5 and J usage is TRBJ2-7; TRBD2 aligns across 7 bases. Germline loops: CDR1 MNHEY, CDR2 SVGAGI. This CDR3 contains 13 residues. Losses at the gene ends were 6 bases for V and 4 bases for J; bases not matched to a gene: 6. CDR3 in amino acids: CASSPGTKYEQYF. The CDR3 DNA reads TGTGCCAGCAGCCCCGGGACTAAGTACGAGCAGTACTTC.

The V call is TRBV27, the J call TRBJ1-5; a weak D match, TRBD1 (5 bases). CDR3 length: 15 amino acids. The V end was cut by 10 bases, the J end by 1 base, with 17 bases between. Germline V gene lookup returns CDR1 MNHEY and CDR2 SMNVEV (reference sequence). The CDR3 loop is CANINLGRSNQPQHF. The CDR3, as DNA: TGTGCCAACATTAATTTGGGGCGAAGCAATCAGCCCCAGCATTTT.

This chain joins TRBV5-5 and TRBJ2-3; D remains ambiguous. Germline lookup yields CDR1 SGHKS and CDR2 YYEKEE (reference sequence). This CDR3 comprises 14 residues. V dropped 7 bases and J dropped 7 bases, with 19 bases sitting between them. CDR3 nucleotide sequence: TGTGCCAGCCTGAGGTTCGGCAGTCGAAATACGCAGTATTTT. Its protein is CASLRFGSRNTQYF.

The rearrangement uses TRBV7-3 and TRBJ2-5; D gene uncertain. The CDR3 covers 13 residues. Germline CDR1 SGHTA, CDR2 FQGTGA. V lost 1 base, J lost 5 bases, and 8 bases lay in between. For the CDR3, the DNA is TGTGCCAGCAGCTTAAACGTTCGGGAGACCCAGTACTTC. Translated, it gives CASSLNVRETQYF.

V is TRBV4-3 and J is TRBJ1-5; D is ambiguous. The CDR3 is made up of 16 amino acids. Per germline, CDR1 LGHNA and CDR2 YSLEER. V was cut by 0 bases and J by 7 bases, with 16 bases left in between. CDR3 loop: CASSQEVTGGEQPQHF. DNA of the CDR3: TGCGCCAGCAGCCAAGAGGTGACGGGCGGGGAGCAGCCCCAGCATTTT.

The chain combines TRBV5-1 with TRBJ2-7; TRBD1 agrees at 7 bases. CDR1 is SGHRS and CDR2 is YFSETQ in the germline V gene. V lost 0 bases and J lost 4; bases outside the gene matches: 4. CDR3 size: 14 residues. As DNA, the CDR3 is TGCGCCAGCAGCTTGGGGGCAGGGGGATACGAGCAGTACTTC. Translation: CASSLGAGGYEQYF.

V and J are TRBV5-1 and TRBJ2-7, with TRBD1 identical over 10 bases. This CDR3 comprises 16 residues. V lost 3 bases, J lost 3 bases, and 9 bases stayed unmatched. Germline V gene lookup returns CDR1 SGHRS and CDR2 YFSETQ. In nucleotides, the CDR3 is TGCGCCAGCAGCTCCGGATTGGGACAGGGGTTCTACGAGCAGTACTTC. It is translated as CASSSGLGQGFYEQYF.

This chain connects TRBV11-1 to TRBJ1-1, with D possibly being TRBD1 (6 bases). Looked up from germline, CDR1 is SGHAT and CDR2 is FQDESV (reference sequence). Trimming pared 3 bases from V and 5 bases from J, leaving 13 bases between. There are 14 residues in the CDR3. CDR3 in amino acids: CASSLGRGMTEAFF. The CDR3, as DNA: TGTGCCAGCAGCTTGGGCAGGGGAATGACTGAAGCTTTCTTT.

With regard to this clone: One junction end disagrees with the germline gene, perhaps due to a read error. V is TRBV18 and J is TRBJ1-6; TRBD1 is a possible D gene (6 bases). This CDR3 region has 15 residues. Germline V gene sequence: CDR1 KGHSH, CDR2 LQKENI. The CDR3 DNA sequence: TGTGCCAGCTCACTTCAGGGGACCTATAATTCCCCCCTCCACTTT. Its translation: CASSLQGTYNSPLHF.

The chain joins TRBV5-4 to TRBJ2-2; TRBD2 aligns across 9 bases. V trimming: 0 bases; J trimming: 4 bases; junction bases outside the gene matches: 7. The CDR3 loop spans 17 amino acids. The germline gives CDR1 SGHNT, CDR2 YYREEE (reference sequence). The CDR3 region is CASSLGWRGGPTGELFF. In DNA form, the CDR3 reads TGTGCCAGCAGCTTGGGCTGGCGGGGGGGCCCCACCGGGGAGCTGTTTTTT.

The chain recombines TRBV7-8 with TRBJ1-1, with 10 bases identical to TRBD1. The CDR3 totals 13 residues. J gave up 7 bases and V 3 bases, and 2 bases lay outside the gene matches. Germline lookup yields CDR1 SGHVS and CDR2 FQNEAQ. CDR3 sequence (DNA): TGTGCCAGCAGCTTGACAGGGGGCCATGAAGCTTTCTTT. Amino acid sequence: CASSLTGGHEAFF.

V gene TRBV6-4 combines with J gene TRBJ1-1; D ambiguous. Trimming took 7 bases from V and 1 from J, leaving 10 bases between them. Per the germline V gene, CDR1 is MRHNA and CDR2 is SNTAGT. The CDR3 sequence is 13 residues long. Written as DNA, the CDR3 is TGTGCCAGCAAATTACAGCCGAACACTGAAGCTTTCTTT. Its translation is CASKLQPNTEAFF.

The chain couples TRBV4-3 to TRBJ1-2; 8 nucleotides match TRBD1. J lost 8 bases, V lost 1 base, and 9 bases had no gene match. The CDR3 has 15 residues. Germline V lookup: CDR1 LGHNA, CDR2 YSLEER. The CDR3: CASSQASAGGRGYTF. The CDR3 nucleotides are TGCGCCAGCAGCCAAGCTTCCGCAGGGGGCAGGGGCTACACCTTC.

The genes are TRBV7-9 and TRBJ2-3; weak D call: TRBD2 (5 bases). The V gene lost 5 bases and the J gene lost 1 base, with 19 bases spanning the gap. This CDR3 is 17 amino acids long. The V gene's germline CDR1 is SEHNR and CDR2 FQNEAQ (reference sequence). CDR3: CASSTIWLAVRTDTQYF. The CDR3 nucleotides read TGTGCCAGCAGCACCATCTGGCTAGCAGTACGCACAGATACGCAGTATTTT.

The rearrangement uses TRBV4-3 and TRBJ2-7, with 7 bases matching TRBD1. J gave up 1 base and V 1 base, and 7 bases lay outside the gene matches. The germline V gene encodes CDR1 LGHNA and CDR2 YSLEER. This CDR3 is built from 16 residues. The CDR3 region has the DNA TGCGCCAGCAGCCAAGCCAGGACAGGTGGGTCCTACGAGCAGTACTTC. Residues: CASSQARTGGSYEQYF.

This clone was recorded once. The chain carries TRBV5-1 and TRBJ2-3, with D possibly matching TRBD2 (7 bases). Germline values: CDR1 SGHRS, CDR2 YFSETQ. Trimming left V 4 bases short and J 4 bases short, with 13 bases between. The CDR3 loop spans 14 amino acids. CDR3 nucleotides: TGCGCCAGCAGCAAGGGGGGGGCTGCAGATACGCAGTATTTT. It specifies CASSKGGAADTQYF. The full variable domain, in which reference TRBV5-1 and TRBJ2-3 provide the parts outside the CDR3, is KAGVTQTPRYLIKTRGQQVTLSCSPISGHRSVSWYQQTPGQGLQFLFEYFSETQRNKGNFPGRFSGRQFSNSRSEMNVSTLELGDSALYLCASSKGGAADTQYFGPGTRLTVL.

The J gene is TRBJ2-1, the V gene TRBV29-1, with 8 positions matching TRBD2. The CDR3 spans 14 residues. The germline gives CDR1 SQVTM, CDR2 ANQGSEA. The ends lost 7 bases at V and 0 bases at J; junction bases unmatched: 5. The CDR3 region is CSGQSGSSYNEQFF. The CDR3 bases are TGCAGCGGCCAAAGCGGGAGCTCCTACAATGAGCAGTTCTTC.

This clone was counted a single time. The rearrangement links TRBV11-2 to TRBJ2-3; D is undetermined. The CDR3 runs 12 residues. The germline gives CDR1 SGHAT, CDR2 FQNNGV. Trimming shortened V by 3 bases and J by 9 bases, and 10 bases separated the two germline ends. The CDR3 bases are TGTGCCAGCAGCTTCGAGTCCTTAACGCAGTATTTT. Residues: CASSFESLTQYF. The variable domain in full, with the rest retrieved from reference TRBV11-2 and TRBJ2-3, is EAGVAQSPRYKIIEKRQSVAFWCNPISGHATLYWYQQILGQGPKLLIQFQNNGVVDDSQLPKDRFSAERLKGVDSTLKIQPAKLEDSAVYLCASSFESLTQYFGPGTRLTVL.

The CDR3: CASSLDGGAYNEQFF. The CDR3 bases are TGTGCCAGCAGCTTAGACGGGGGGGCCTACAATGAGCAGTTCTTC. The J gene is TRBJ2-1, the V gene TRBV7-3; 8 bases line up with TRBD2. Germline trimming cut 2 bases from V and 2 bases from J; bases unmatched to any gene: 2. There are 15 residues in the CDR3. Germline values: CDR1 SGHTA, CDR2 FQGTGA.

This clone has a handful of counts. V gene TRBV11-2 combines with J gene TRBJ2-7; 7 bases map to TRBD2. Germline assignment: CDR1 SGHAT and CDR2 FQNNGV. The J segment lost 2 bases and the V segment lost 5 bases, leaving 15 bases of the junction unmatched. The CDR3 runs to 17 residues. CDR3 coding DNA: TGTGCCAGCAGCCCCCTCCGGGGCGGGAGCAGTACCTACGAGCAGTACTTC. Its protein product is CASSPLRGGSSTYEQYF.